The present TCR beta chain was sequenced within a study of T cells in Graves' hyperthyroidism and ophthalmopathy. What was amplified from RNA transcripts were TCR beta CDR3 regions. With the HTBI primer set, the TCR CDR3 went through a first round of RT-PCR. TCRdb analysed the multiplex PCR reads with MiXCR anew, one entry per CDR3 protein. The profile shows over 500,000 distinct CDR3 sequences, around 15% of them singletons. The study left out patients who had uncontrolled infection, other autoimmune disease, pregnancy or lactation. The diagnostic basis comprised clinical symptoms, serum thyroxine and TRAb, thyroid ultrasound and orbital computed tomography. PBMCs were sourced from less than 12 ml fresh peripheral blood. Trimming cost V 2 bases and J 4 bases; bases outside gene matches: 7. The CDR3 spans 15 residues. Germline loops: CDR1 ENHRY, CDR2 SYGVKD. This clonotype was observed a few times. The antigen is undetermined.

Whole-study results and caveats: Ophthalmopathy was distinguished from stable hyperthyroidism by 13 V-J signatures.

The source is a woman in her forties with Graves' hyperthyroidism. Sequenced: blood. The rearrangement joins TRBV10-3 to TRBJ1-2, with 7 bases that match TRBD1. The CDR3 DNA reads as TGTGCCATCAGTGAGGAGGGGGCGCGTGGCTATGGCTACACCTTC. This encodes CAISEEGARGYGYTF.